Shown below are 20 T cell receptor beta chains from a single sample sequenced in a study of cytomegalovirus exposure and HLA in healthy donors. The PCR made use of 60 Vbeta and 13 Jbeta primers. This table comes from immunoSEQ multiplex PCR, and its TCRdb copy is limited to in-frame clones, with some not included. The sample yields under 100,000 clones, 81% seen once. Material for sequencing was PBMCs. Receptors were obtained from a woman in her 70s in good health and CMV-seropositive.

This rearrangement joins TRBV7-2 to TRBJ2-1; 10 bases are a match to TRBD2. Germline V gene lookup returns CDR1 SGHTA and CDR2 FQGNSA. This CDR3 is 18 amino acids long. J was trimmed by 4 bases and V by 3 bases; bases with no gene match: 12. The CDR3 DNA reads TGTGCCAGCAGCTTGGAACTACCGGGACTAGCGTTATACAATGAGCAGTTCTTC. Protein sequence: CASSLELPGLALYNEQFF.

This chain links TRBV21-1 with TRBJ2-3; the D segment call TRBD2 is taken from the table without a DNA check. TRBV21-1 is described as a pseudogene. The CDR3 consists of 16 residues. The chain's CDR3 is CASSWRERALTDTQYF. In nucleotides, the CDR3 is TGTGCCAGCAGCTGGAGGGAGCGGGCGCTCACAGATACGCAGTATTTT.

V usage is TRBV29-1 and J usage is TRBJ2-2, with a weak D call TRBD2 (6 bases). CDR3 length: 14 amino acids. The germline V and J ends were trimmed by 6 bases and 0 bases, with 11 bases remaining between them. CDR1 SQVTM and CDR2 ANQGSEA come from the germline V gene. CDR3 DNA: TGCAGCGTGCCCGGGACTTCGAACACCGGGGAGCTGTTTTTT. It is translated as CSVPGTSNTGELFF.

This sequence joins TRBV11-2 and TRBJ1-2; 7 nucleotides match TRBD1. Germline values: CDR1 SGHAT, CDR2 FQNNGV. The ends lost 1 base at V and 3 bases at J; junction bases unmatched: 5. The CDR3 covers 15 residues. CDR3: CASSLAPTGDYGYTF. CDR3 DNA: TGTGCCAGCAGCTTAGCCCCTACAGGGGACTATGGCTACACCTTC.

This chain connects TRBV5-5 to TRBJ2-3; D call uncertain. The CDR3 contains 12 residues. Germline V lookup: CDR1 SGHKS, CDR2 YYEKEE (reference sequence). Trimming took off 0 bases at V and 6 bases at J, with 5 bases between the two ends. The CDR3 loop reads CASSLARDTQYF. The DNA for the CDR3 is TGTGCCAGCAGCTTGGCCCGTGATACGCAGTATTTT.

The genes are TRBV19 and TRBJ2-3; D is perhaps TRBD2 (7 bases). V was pared by 3 bases and J by 4 bases, with 17 bases between. CDR1 is LNHDA, CDR2 SQIVND, per germline (reference sequence). The CDR3 totals 16 residues. DNA of the CDR3: TGTGCCAGTAGTATCCGAGGGGGGGGAGTCGCAGATACGCAGTATTTT. Amino acid sequence: CASSIRGGGVADTQYF.

This clone was recorded only once. The J gene is TRBJ1-1, the V gene TRBV7-2, with TRBD1 matching over 7 bases. Per the germline V gene, CDR1 is SGHTA and CDR2 is FQGNSA. The V segment lost 4 bases and the J segment 4 bases; nucleotides outside the gene matches: 3. The CDR3 is made up of 13 amino acids. The CDR3 DNA reads as TGTGCCAGCAGCTCGACAGGGAGCACTGAAGCTTTCTTT. Protein product: CASSSTGSTEAFF.

This chain joins TRBV7-8 and TRBJ2-1; the match to TRBD2 covers 12 bases. The CDR3 totals 17 residues. V shed 3 bases and J 8 bases; nucleotides not matched to a gene: 11. Germline V gene lookup returns CDR1 SGHVS and CDR2 FQNEAQ. In DNA form, the CDR3 reads TGTGCCAGCAGCTTTGGACTAGCGGGACGTCGCTCGGATGAGCAGTTCTTC. Translated: CASSFGLAGRRSDEQFF.

V gene TRBV13 combines with J gene TRBJ2-7; tentative D call: TRBD2 (5 bases). V was cut by 5 bases and J by 6 bases, with 14 bases left in between. The V gene's germline CDR1 is PRHDT and CDR2 FYEKMQ (reference sequence). The CDR3 has 13 residues. CDR3 residues: CASSPTVAGEQYF. For the CDR3, the DNA is TGTGCCAGCAGCCCGACCGTTGCGGGCGAGCAGTACTTC.

The V call is TRBV7-2, the J call TRBJ2-7; TRBD2 matches at 7 bases. Germline CDR1 and CDR2: SGHTA and FQGNSA. This CDR3 contains 15 residues. The J segment lost 3 bases and the V segment lost 1 base, leaving 6 bases of the junction unmatched. CDR3 in DNA: TGTGCCAGCAGCTTAGGACGCGGGAGCTACTACGAGCAGTACTTC. This codes for CASSLGRGSYYEQYF.

CDR3 sequence reads: CASISEGNTEAFF. The CDR3 region has the DNA TGCGCCAGCATATCTGAGGGGAACACTGAAGCTTTCTTT. V is TRBV5-1 and J is TRBJ1-1; D is ambiguous. V lost 6 bases, J lost 1 base, and 10 bases lay in between. CDR3 size: 13 residues. The V gene's germline CDR1 is SGHRS and CDR2 YFSETQ.

As for this clone: Other DNA sequences within the sample encode an identical CDR3. The genes are TRBV27 and TRBJ2-3, with 9 bases identical to TRBD2. Germline loops: CDR1 MNHEY, CDR2 SMNVEV (reference sequence). V gave up 10 bases and J gave up 3 bases; unmatched junction bases: 5. This CDR3 comprises 13 residues. CDR3 DNA sequence: TGTGCCACCAAGCGGGGGGCTACAGATACGCAGTATTTT. Translation gives CATKRGATDTQYF.

The chain is built from TRBV5-1 and TRBJ2-1; maybe TRBD2 (5 bases). The CDR3 runs 15 residues. The germline V gene has CDR1 SGHRS and CDR2 YFSETQ. Trimming shortened V by 4 bases and J by 2 bases, and 13 bases separated the two germline ends. CDR3 amino acids: CASSPWVGAYNEQFF. CDR3 bases: TGCGCCAGCAGCCCGTGGGTGGGAGCCTACAATGAGCAGTTCTTC.

The chain couples TRBV7-8 to TRBJ2-3, with 8 bases that match TRBD2. CDR1 is SGHVS and CDR2 is FQNEAQ in the germline V gene. This CDR3 is 16 amino acids long. The J segment lost 2 bases and the V segment lost 2 bases, leaving 6 bases of the junction unmatched. CDR3 coding DNA: TGTGCCAGCAGCTTATACGCTAGCGGGCTCACAGATACGCAGTATTTT. Encoded protein: CASSLYASGLTDTQYF.

The rearrangement uses TRBV10-3 and TRBJ1-2; weak D call: TRBD1 (5 bases). Trimming removed 3 bases at V and 9 bases at J, with 17 bases between. This CDR3 spans 14 amino acids. CDR1 and CDR2 from the germline V gene are ENHRY and SYGVKD. In DNA form, the CDR3 reads TGTGCCATCAGTGAAGTACGGCAGGAGGGGCGCTACACCTTC. Translation gives CAISEVRQEGRYTF.

The gene calls are TRBV7-2 and TRBJ2-1; 7 nucleotides align to TRBD1. Germline V gene lookup returns CDR1 SGHTA and CDR2 FQGNSA. The CDR3 covers 13 residues. Unmatched junction bases numbered 6, after V lost 8 bases and J lost 5 bases. The CDR3: CASSGTAHNEQFF. CDR3 nucleotides: TGTGCCAGCTCAGGGACAGCCCACAATGAGCAGTTCTTC.

V gene TRBV2 combines with J gene TRBJ2-5; 12 nucleotides match TRBD1. The germline CDR1 and CDR2 sequences are SNHLY and FYNNEI. The CDR3 loop spans 16 amino acids. The V and J ends lost 6 bases and 2 bases, in that order; junction bases with no gene match: 7. CDR3 region: CASSLRDRGLQETQYF. The CDR3 DNA reads TGTGCCAGCAGCCTCCGGGACAGGGGGCTGCAAGAGACCCAGTACTTC.

The chain combines TRBV18 with TRBJ1-4; D is uncertain. CDR1 and CDR2 (germline): KGHSH, LQKENI. Trimming took off 3 bases at V and 0 bases at J, with 5 bases between the two ends. The CDR3 has 14 amino acids. DNA for the CDR3: TGTGCCAGCTCACCGGCTTCAACTAATGAAAAACTGTTTTTT. Translated: CASSPASTNEKLFF.

The chain recombines TRBV5-1 with TRBJ1-5, with 7 bases aligning to TRBD1. The length of the CDR3 is 15 residues. V trimming: 3 bases; J trimming: 3 bases; junction bases outside the gene matches: 6. Looked up from germline, CDR1 is SGHRS and CDR2 is YFSETQ. CDR3 DNA: TGCGCCAGCAGCTCGGAGGGACAGATCAATCAGCCCCAGCATTTT. Translating it yields CASSSEGQINQPQHF.

V and J are TRBV19 and TRBJ2-1; the match to TRBD2 covers 11 bases. The CDR3 has 15 residues. Losses at the gene ends were 3 bases for V and 8 bases for J; bases not matched to a gene: 6. The germline CDR1 and CDR2 sequences are LNHDA and SQIVND (reference sequence). DNA of the CDR3: TGTGCCAGTAGTATGGGGGTAGCGGGAGGGGATGAGCAGTTCTTC. Residues: CASSMGVAGGDEQFF.